Reported below is one TCR beta chain. This clonotype was observed a few times. Its specific antigen is unknown. No qualities accompany the bases; no much larger clone lies one base away. The cysteine opens and the phenylalanine closes a CDR3 of 13 amino acids. Of the read, only the CDR3 DNA is kept; its 39 bases are in frame from base 1. CDR1 MDHEN and CDR2 SYDVKM were looked up in the germline V gene. Trimming takes 5 bases from V and 11 bases from J, and the germline ends sit 19 bases apart. Donors were under 40 systemically healthy Caucasian individuals from Russia aged roughly 6 to 95 years. Each donor gave ten milliliters of peripheral blood, drawn into EDTA-treated Vacutainer tubes. Ficoll-Paque density-gradient centrifugation was used to isolate PBMCs, with at least 6.5 million per sample. Trizol reagent was used to extract total RNA from the PBMCs, yielding at least 6 micrograms per sample. For every donor, flow cytometry on a PBMC aliquot measured the percentage of naive CD45RAhigh/CD27high T cells.

This sample is part of a study of blood T cells in healthy people across ages (dated by TCRdb to between 2014 and 2017). A note on the overall study: In model experiments, template switching captured about one uniquely barcoded TCR beta cDNA molecule for every two T cells. Using deep sequencing normalized with unique cDNA molecular identifiers, the study measured how TCR beta repertoire diversity changes with age. Four age groups were formed from the donors: young (average 16 years), middle-aged (around 39), aged (under 70) and long-lived (roughly 81). For two donors (one aged 18 to 30 and one aged 80 or older), the study analyzed two additional independent replicas of 1 million unique cDNA reads from the same blood draw. Results the study describes overall, beyond this receptor: Because profiling used bulk unsorted PBMCs, naive and antigen-experienced compartments could not be compared conclusively. The long-lived group showed more naive CD4+ T cells, fewer expanded clones and increased TCR diversity than the aged group, suggesting age selection. Estimates of total diversity based on one million sequenced T cells were regarded as lower bounds and as underestimates. The percentage of naive T cells measured by flow cytometry correlated strongly with observed TCR beta diversity. As age increased, observed TCR beta diversity per million T cells dropped in a roughly linear way, and a significant reduction was already evident by age 40. Because the CMV infection status of the donors was unknown, age-related changes in expanded clonotypes may potentially have been confounded.

The library was built by means of 5' RACE. Sequencing took place on an Illumina HiSeq 2500. The second PCR ran for about 6 to 12 cycles and used a J-beta primer mix along with a sample-barcoded 5' primer. Each TCR beta cDNA molecule received a unique molecular identifier from a template-switch 5' adaptor carrying 12 random nucleotides. At least 3 million CDR3-containing paired-end reads were obtained from each sample. All of the RNA was converted into first-strand cDNA using the Mint cDNA synthesis kit, with a TRBC-specific oligonucleotide serving as the primer. Following uracil-DNA glycosylase treatment, all cDNA underwent a first 18-cycle PCR with the universal primers M1SS and BC2_uni_R. The authors' analysis ran thus. For normalization, 1 million high-quality reads were randomly selected from each sample, with every read carrying a distinct molecular identifier. Reads sharing molecular identifiers were discarded rather than binned into consensus sequences. MiTCR, run with a Q25 quality threshold and the strictest error-elimination algorithm, handled CDR3 identification, clonotype clustering and error correction. A nonparametric unseen species model with Euler transformation was used to estimate a lower bound on total TCR beta diversity. TCRdb ran its own pipeline on the public reads, namely fastp trimming at Q25 and MiXCR clone calling, and kept in-frame beta chains. Rows with a matching CDR3 protein are joined into one entry that keeps the most common DNA and genes. TCRdb, not the original authors, processed these V and J calls. Across this sample there are under 700,000 distinct CDR3 sequences, with less than 25% seen only once. Clones ranked in the top ten supply around 10% of the sample.

The same sample was also studied in work on T cells of mothers and their children. The second investigation adds: Nine systemically healthy Caucasian individuals served as donors, namely three mothers together with their six children. cDNA synthesis used all of the extracted RNA, with approximately 1.6 ug of RNA in each 15 ul reaction. In the second PCR, sample barcodes and 2-4 random nucleotides were introduced via the M1S primer. Over 8.5 million TCR beta CDR3 reads were obtained for each mother, and 2.5 million to 3 million reads were obtained for each child. TCR recombination output is similarly shaped by thymic selection in related and unrelated pairs, with a minor effect exerted by inherited differences. Normalized repertoire overlap was always slightly but never significantly higher in related than unrelated mother-child pairs. With a sensitivity of around 97 clones per million clonotypes, no persistent microchimeric T cell clones were detected. In the study, deep NGS was used to compare the TCR beta repertoires of mothers and children, and features distinguishing related mother-child pairs from unrelated individuals were sought. Mothers averaged about 37 +/- 4 years of age and children averaged 11 +/- 4 years. After adapter ligation was performed with NEBNext reagents, the libraries were sequenced on an Illumina HiSeq 2000 with 100+100 nt paired-end reads. To avoid cross-contamination, the mother libraries and the child libraries were prepared a month apart and sequenced in separate runs. For each donor, somewhere between about 450,000 and 2,000,000 distinct TCR beta clonotypes were identified. Naive TCR beta clonotypes were estimated from low-frequency clonotypes matched to each donor's FACS-determined naive share, without sorting.

The origin of this receptor is a boy younger than 18 in good health. Material: blood. Recombination connected TRBV28 to TRBJ2-7, with the D call perhaps TRBD1 or TRBD2, each one matching 5 bases. The CDR3 region reads CASSQGRILSEYF. The nucleotides read TGTGCCAGCAGTCAGGGACGGATCCTTAGCGAGTACTTC.